The next 7 T cell receptor beta chains were all read from a single sample in a study of OX40 agonist ivuxolimab in advanced cancers. The protocol was immunoSEQ multiplex PCR, while the TCRdb copy is restricted to in-frame clones and leaves out a portion. In the table there are about 77,000 clones, over 70% of which are singletons. This specimen consisted of CD4+ or CD8+ T cells sorted from blood, obtained in a trial of the OX40 agonist ivuxolimab. These receptors all come from an adult with an advanced solid tumor such as melanoma, head and neck, liver or kidney cancer.

The V and J genes are TRBV11-1 and TRBJ1-2; D gene uncertain. Germline CDR1 is SGHAT and CDR2 is FQDESV (reference sequence). V lost 1 base and J lost 0, with 9 bases in between. The length of the CDR3 is 15 residues. CDR3 DNA sequence: TGTGCCAGCAGCTTAGGGAGAGGGACTAACTATGGCTACACCTTC. Translated: CASSLGRGTNYGYTF.

The genes are TRBV4-2 and TRBJ2-1; TRBD1 is a possible D gene (5 bases). CDR3 length: 16 amino acids. CDR1 is LGHNA, CDR2 YNFKEQ, per germline. With 0 bases removed from V and 3 bases from J, the gap between germline ends came to 12 bases. CDR3 in amino acids: CASSQEGQRDYNEQFF. Here the CDR3 DNA reads TGTGCCAGCAGCCAAGAGGGGCAGAGAGACTACAATGAGCAGTTCTTC.

This clone has only one observation. A junction boundary mismatches the germline segment, possibly from a read error. The chain carries TRBV6-1 and TRBJ2-3; D is possibly TRBD1 (5 bases). The CDR3 extends over 17 amino acids. The germline V gene encodes CDR1 MNHNS and CDR2 SASEGT. The CDR3 region has the DNA TGTGCCAGCAATGAATGGCAGGGCTATAGCCGCACAGATACGCAGTATTTT. It is translated as CASNEWQGYSRTDTQYF.

The chain employs TRBV5-1 and TRBJ2-1, with 8 bases that match TRBD2. This CDR3 spans 14 amino acids. Germline V gives CDR1 SGHRS, CDR2 YFSETQ. J lost 6 bases, V lost 4 bases, and 6 bases had no gene match. CDR3 in amino acids: CASSEGLVSNEQFF. The CDR3 bases are TGCGCCAGCAGCGAGGGACTAGTTTCCAATGAGCAGTTCTTC. Drawing the rest from reference TRBV5-1 and TRBJ2-1, the complete variable domain is KAGVTQTPRYLIKTRGQQVTLSCSPISGHRSVSWYQQTPGQGLQFLFEYFSETQRNKGNFPGRFSGRQFSNSRSEMNVSTLELGDSALYLCASSEGLVSNEQFFGPGTRLTVL.

The table lists this clone with a count of one. The J gene is TRBJ1-5, the V gene TRBV6-1, with D maybe TRBD1 (6 bases). Between the trimmed V and J ends, which lost 7 bases and 5 bases, there was a span of 18 bases. This CDR3 region has 15 residues. Germline CDR1 is MNHNS and CDR2 is SASEGT. The chain's CDR3 is CASTKDRSLDQPQHF. The CDR3 nucleotides are TGTGCCAGCACCAAAGACAGGTCTTTGGATCAGCCCCAGCATTTT.

J is TRBJ2-1 and V is TRBV20-1, with D possibly being TRBD1 (5 bases). Germline CDR1 reads DFQATT; CDR2 reads SNEGSKA (reference sequence). The CDR3 has 10 residues. V was trimmed by 5 bases and J by 10 bases, leaving 9 bases between them. The CDR3 is CSAQTEEQFF. The CDR3 DNA sequence: TGCAGTGCTCAGACAGAGGAGCAGTTCTTC.

The chain is built from TRBV14 and TRBJ2-2, with D maybe TRBD2 (6 bases). This CDR3 has 13 residues. Germline CDR1 is SGHDN and CDR2 is FVKESK. Trimming took off 4 bases at V and 4 bases at J, with 7 bases between the two ends. The CDR3 loop is CASSPLATGELFF. CDR3 coding DNA: TGTGCCAGCAGCCCACTAGCCACCGGGGAGCTGTTTTTT.